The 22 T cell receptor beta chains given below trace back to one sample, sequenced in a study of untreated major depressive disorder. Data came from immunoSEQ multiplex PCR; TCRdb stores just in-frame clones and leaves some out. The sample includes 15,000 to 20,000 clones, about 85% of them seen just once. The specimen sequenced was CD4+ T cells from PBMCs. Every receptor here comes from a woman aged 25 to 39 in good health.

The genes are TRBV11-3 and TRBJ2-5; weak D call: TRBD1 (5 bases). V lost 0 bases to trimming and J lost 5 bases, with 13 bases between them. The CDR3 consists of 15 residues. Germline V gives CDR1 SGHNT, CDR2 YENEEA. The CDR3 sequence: CASSLEGQSGETQYF. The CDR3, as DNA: TGTGCCAGCAGCTTAGAGGGGCAGTCAGGGGAGACCCAGTACTTC.

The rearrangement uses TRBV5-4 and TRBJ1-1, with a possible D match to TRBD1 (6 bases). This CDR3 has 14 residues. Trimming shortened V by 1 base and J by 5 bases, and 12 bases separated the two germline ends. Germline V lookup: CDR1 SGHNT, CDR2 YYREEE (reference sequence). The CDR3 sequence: CASSLTGAQTEAFF. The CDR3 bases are TGTGCCAGCAGCTTGACGGGGGCGCAGACTGAAGCTTTCTTT.

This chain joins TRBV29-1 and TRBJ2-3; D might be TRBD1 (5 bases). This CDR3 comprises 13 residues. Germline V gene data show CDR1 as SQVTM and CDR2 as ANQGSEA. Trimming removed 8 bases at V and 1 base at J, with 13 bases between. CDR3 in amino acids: CSFQGLGTDTQYF. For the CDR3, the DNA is TGCAGCTTTCAGGGATTAGGCACAGATACGCAGTATTTT.

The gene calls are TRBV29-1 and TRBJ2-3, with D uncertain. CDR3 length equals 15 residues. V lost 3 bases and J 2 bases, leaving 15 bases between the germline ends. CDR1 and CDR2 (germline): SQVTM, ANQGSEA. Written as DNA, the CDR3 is TGCAGCGTTGATCTAGGGCAGTCGATCACAGATACGCAGTATTTT. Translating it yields CSVDLGQSITDTQYF.

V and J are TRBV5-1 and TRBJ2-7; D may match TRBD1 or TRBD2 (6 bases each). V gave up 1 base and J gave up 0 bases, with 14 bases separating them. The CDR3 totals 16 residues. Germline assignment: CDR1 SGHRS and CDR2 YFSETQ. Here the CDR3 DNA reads TGCGCCAGCAGCTTGTCGGGGGCGGGGTTCTCCTACGAGCAGTACTTC. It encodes CASSLSGAGFSYEQYF.

The CDR3 protein is CASSFLAGETDTQYF. DNA of the CDR3: TGTGCCAGCAGCTTCCTAGCGGGGGAAACAGATACGCAGTATTTT. This rearrangement joins TRBV5-6 to TRBJ2-3, with 10 bases fitting TRBD2. This CDR3 is built from 15 residues. The germline V gene has CDR1 SGHDT and CDR2 YYEEEE. V was clipped by 2 bases and J by 3 bases; unmatched bases: 3.

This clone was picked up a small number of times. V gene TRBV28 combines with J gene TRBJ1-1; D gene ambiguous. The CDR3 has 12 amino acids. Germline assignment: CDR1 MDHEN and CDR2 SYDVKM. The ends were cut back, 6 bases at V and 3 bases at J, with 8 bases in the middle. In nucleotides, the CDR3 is TGTGCCAGCAGACTATCTTACACTGAAGCTTTCTTT. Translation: CASRLSYTEAFF.

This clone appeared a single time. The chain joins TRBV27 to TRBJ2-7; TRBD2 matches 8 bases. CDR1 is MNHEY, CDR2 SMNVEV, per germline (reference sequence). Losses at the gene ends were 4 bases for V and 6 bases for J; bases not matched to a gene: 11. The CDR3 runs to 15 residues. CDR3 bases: TGTGCCAGCAGTTCCCTGAGCGGGAGCTGGAGCGAGCAGTACTTC. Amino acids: CASSSLSGSWSEQYF.

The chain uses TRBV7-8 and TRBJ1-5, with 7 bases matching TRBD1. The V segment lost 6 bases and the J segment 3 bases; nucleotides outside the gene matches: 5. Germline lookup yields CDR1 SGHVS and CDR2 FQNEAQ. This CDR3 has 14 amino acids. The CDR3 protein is CASRRDSLNQPQHF. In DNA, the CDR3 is TGTGCCAGCAGACGGGACAGTCTCAATCAGCCCCAGCATTTT.

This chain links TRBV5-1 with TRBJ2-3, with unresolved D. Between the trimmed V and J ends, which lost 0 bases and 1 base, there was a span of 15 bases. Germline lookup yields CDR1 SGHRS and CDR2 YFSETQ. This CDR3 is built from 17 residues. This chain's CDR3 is CASSLEARQVGTDTQYF. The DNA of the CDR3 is TGCGCCAGCAGCTTGGAAGCAAGACAAGTCGGCACAGATACGCAGTATTTT.

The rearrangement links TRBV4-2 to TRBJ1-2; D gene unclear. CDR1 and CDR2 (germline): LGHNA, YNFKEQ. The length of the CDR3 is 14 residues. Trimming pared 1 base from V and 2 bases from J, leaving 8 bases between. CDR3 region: CASSQGASNYGYTF. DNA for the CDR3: TGTGCCAGCAGCCAAGGAGCGTCCAACTATGGCTACACCTTC.

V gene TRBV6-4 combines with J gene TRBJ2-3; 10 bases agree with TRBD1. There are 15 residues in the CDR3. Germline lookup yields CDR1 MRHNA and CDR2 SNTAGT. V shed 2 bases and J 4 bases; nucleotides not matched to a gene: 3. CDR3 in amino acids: CASSDRDRGSDTQYF. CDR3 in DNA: TGTGCCAGCAGTGACCGGGACAGGGGATCAGATACGCAGTATTTT.

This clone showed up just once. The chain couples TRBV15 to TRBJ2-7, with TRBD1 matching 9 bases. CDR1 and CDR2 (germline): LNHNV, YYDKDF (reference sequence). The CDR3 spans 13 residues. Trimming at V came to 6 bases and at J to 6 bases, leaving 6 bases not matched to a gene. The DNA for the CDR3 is TGTGCCACCAGGAAGGGGACAGGGAGCGAGCAGTACTTC. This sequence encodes CATRKGTGSEQYF.

CDR3 coding DNA: TGTGCCAGCACCGGGGCCAGGGGAGGTACCGGGGAGCTGTTTTTT. Protein product: CASTGARGGTGELFF. The chain links TRBV28 to TRBJ2-2, with D perhaps assigned TRBD1 or TRBD2 (6 bases each). Germline V lookup: CDR1 MDHEN, CDR2 SYDVKM. V lost 7 bases, J lost 5 bases, and 17 bases lay in between. This CDR3 has 15 residues.

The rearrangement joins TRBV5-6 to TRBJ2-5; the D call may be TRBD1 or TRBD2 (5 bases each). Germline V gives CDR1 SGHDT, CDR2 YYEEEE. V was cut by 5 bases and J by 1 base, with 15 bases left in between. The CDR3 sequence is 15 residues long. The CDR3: CASSRDQGVQETQYF. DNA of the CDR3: TGTGCCAGCAGTCGGGACCAGGGAGTCCAAGAGACCCAGTACTTC.

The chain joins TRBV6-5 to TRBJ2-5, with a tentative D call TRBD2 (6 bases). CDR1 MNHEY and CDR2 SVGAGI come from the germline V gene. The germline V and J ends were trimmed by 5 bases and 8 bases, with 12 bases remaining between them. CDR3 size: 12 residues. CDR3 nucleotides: TGTGCCAGCAGTACCCGGGGGATCACCCAGTACTTC. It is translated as CASSTRGITQYF.

CDR3 bases: TGTGCCAGCAGGCCCGGGACTAGGGGTGGGGATACGCAGTATTTT. It translates to CASRPGTRGGDTQYF. The chain recombines TRBV28 with TRBJ2-3, with 8 nucleotides matching TRBD2. There are 15 residues in the CDR3. The trim removed 6 bases at V and 6 bases at J, leaving 11 bases unmatched. Germline V gene sequence: CDR1 MDHEN, CDR2 SYDVKM.

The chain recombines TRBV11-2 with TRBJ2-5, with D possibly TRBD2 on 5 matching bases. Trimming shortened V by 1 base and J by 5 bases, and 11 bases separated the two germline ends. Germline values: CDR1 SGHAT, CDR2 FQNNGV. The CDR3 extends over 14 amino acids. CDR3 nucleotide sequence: TGTGCCAGCAGCTTAGCGCGGGTCCGGGAGACCCAGTACTTC. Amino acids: CASSLARVRETQYF.

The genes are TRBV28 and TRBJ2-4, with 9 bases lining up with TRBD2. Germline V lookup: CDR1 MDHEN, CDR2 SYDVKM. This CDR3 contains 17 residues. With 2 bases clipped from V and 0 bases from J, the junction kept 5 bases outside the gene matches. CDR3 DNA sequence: TGTGCCAGCAGTTTAAGCGGGAGGCAGCTAGCCAAAAACATTCAGTACTTC. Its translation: CASSLSGRQLAKNIQYF.

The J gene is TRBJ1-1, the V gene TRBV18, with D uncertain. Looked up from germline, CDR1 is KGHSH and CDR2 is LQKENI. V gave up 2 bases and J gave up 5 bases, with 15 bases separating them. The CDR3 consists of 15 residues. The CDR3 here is CASSPFGIPGTEAFF. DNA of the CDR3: TGTGCCAGCTCACCATTTGGTATACCGGGGACTGAAGCTTTCTTT. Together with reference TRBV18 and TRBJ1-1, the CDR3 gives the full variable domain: NAGVMQNPRHLVRRRGQEARLRCSPMKGHSHVYWYRQLPEEGLKFMVYLQKENIIDESGMPKERFSAEFPKEGPSILRIQQVVRGDSAAYFCASSPFGIPGTEAFFGQGTRLTVV.

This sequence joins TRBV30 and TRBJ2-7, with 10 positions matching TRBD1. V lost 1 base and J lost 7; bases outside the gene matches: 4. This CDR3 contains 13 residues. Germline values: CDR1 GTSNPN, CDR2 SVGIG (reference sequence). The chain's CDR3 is CAWSADRGREQYF. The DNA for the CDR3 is TGTGCCTGGAGTGCAGACAGGGGGCGAGAGCAGTACTTC.

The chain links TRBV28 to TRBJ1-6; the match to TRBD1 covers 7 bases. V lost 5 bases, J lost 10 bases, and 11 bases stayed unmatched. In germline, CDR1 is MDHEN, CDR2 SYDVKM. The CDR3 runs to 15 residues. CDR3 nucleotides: TGTGCCAGCAGTACATCTCGACAGGGCCGGTCACCCCTCCACTTT. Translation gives CASSTSRQGRSPLHF.